This T cell receptor (beta chain) was sequenced during a study of blood T cell repertoires in COVID-19. Study-level background: COVID-19 samples collected from the United States, Italy and Spain covered acute and convalescent phases. PBMCs, B-cell-depleted T cells, or T cells provided the cDNA or gDNA that made up the material.

Original data processing: Counts of nucleated cells, estimated from reference gene primer amplification, were obtained. Method: immunoSEQ multiplex PCR; TCRdb's copy keeps in-frame clones and lacks some. V and J calls and clone size follow that table, whereas D and trimming were derived from the DNA. This sample carries about 97,000 clones, around 90% of them seen once, and the ten largest clones take about 3%. The CDR3 has 18 residues. CDR1 KGHDR and CDR2 SFDVKD come from the germline V gene. The J segment lost 0 bases and the V segment lost 4 bases, leaving 13 bases of the junction unmatched. The V and J genes are TRBV24-1 and TRBJ1-2; 7 positions agree with TRBD1. Sequencing was performed on peripheral blood. The TCR was taken from a man aged 45 to 65 with active or convalescent COVID-19. CDR3 nucleotides: TGTGCCACCAGTGAGGGTGGGGACAGCACCCTCACTAACTATGGCTACACCTTC. This encodes CATSEGGDSTLTNYGYTF.